The following is a T cell receptor beta chain sequence with its context. In this sample, this clone turned up a few times. The clone's antigen remains unknown. Nothing much larger sits one base from this clone, and base qualities are not available. The immunoSEQ Assay was used to sequence TCR beta CDR3 regions from DNA. The study's processing was this. To compute T cell density, TCR beta template counts were normalized to usable DNA, which was estimated by amplifying housekeeping genes. Richness was estimated with the preseqR package, extrapolating to 400,000 templates for PBMC samples and 120,000 templates for tissue samples. Clonality was defined as one minus Pielou's evenness. Tissue-enriched TCRs were identified by differential abundance testing using productive amino-acid clonotypes, minimum total count 5 and alpha 0.1. Repertoire overlap between compartments was quantified with the Jaccard Index and Morisita Overlap Index. GLIPH grouped TCR beta CDR3s together with public tetramer-defined viral CDR3s, and a viral motif had to include at least three viral sequences and also show V-gene enrichment. Drawn from immuneACCESS, this table holds only the in-frame rearrangements with V and J called that TCRdb kept. Clones are partly lost; checked studies trace under half to an unresolved V gene and leave the rest unexplained. The DNA was the basis for D and trimming; V, J and clone size are from that table. For this sample the table gives more than 45,000 clones, of which 60% to 80% were detected only once. The ten most abundant clones make up roughly a sixth of the sample.

At diagnosis, peripheral blood, uninvolved tumor-adjacent lung and tumor were collected and were preserved as a mix of fresh-frozen and FFPE material. For TCR repertoire profiling, blood samples were analyzed as peripheral blood mononuclear cells. The source of the sample is a study of T cells in localized non-small cell lung cancer (dated by TCRdb to 2018 to 2020). About the study as a whole: The study analyzed T cell repertoires of roughly 220 early-stage NSCLC patients, comparing tumors and uninvolved tumor-adjacent lungs. The cohort comprised 236 treatment-naïve NSCLC patients with resected, localized lung tumors. NSCLC patients had a mean age of around 70 years, and around 140 were male and more than 90 female. Broad study findings and their caveats: Because of the exploratory design, TCR variables were selected using unadjusted p-values without false-discovery rate correction. Uninvolved tumor-adjacent lung showed the highest T cell clonality, higher than tumor, which suggests more focused antigenic responses in the adjacent lung. A median of 57 of the top 100 tumor clones turned up in the paired uninvolved adjacent lung, and 25 to 30 of those clones also ranked among the top 100 of that same adjacent lung. Longer overall survival was associated with higher T cell density in blood, whereas shorter survival was associated with higher clonality in adjacent lung. Multi-region tumor sequencing was not performed, so intratumor heterogeneity could not be excluded.

As encoded in the germline V gene, CDR1 is MDHEN while CDR2 is SYDVKM. The V end loses 6 bases and the J end loses 2 bases, and a stretch of 3 bases separates them. Reading from cysteine to phenylalanine, the CDR3 counts 11 amino acids. Here the CDR3 DNA is all that survives: 33 bases in frame from base 1. The sequence was obtained from a man aged 35 to 70 with stage I squamous cell lung carcinoma. The input for sequencing was peripheral blood, taken before any cancer treatment. Recombination linked TRBV28 to TRBJ2-3; the D gene lacks a confident call. CDR3 reads: CASSYTDTQYF. The sequenced DNA is TGTGCCAGCAGCTACACAGATACGCAGTATTTT.